Described below is a single T cell receptor beta chain sequence and its context. What it binds is not known. Blood sampling took place at baseline, cycle 4 day 1, and cycle 7 day 1. The data were obtained in a study of OX40 agonist ivuxolimab in advanced cancers. Study as a whole: Age averaged around 54 years (range about 23 to 80), and roughly 82% were male.

Findings and limits, study-wide: Dosing at 0.1 to 3.0 mg/kg was accompanied by clonal expansion of CD4+ and CD8+ blood T cells by week 6.

Germline V gene lookup returns CDR1 MRHNA and CDR2 SNTAGT. Trimming took off 0 bases at V and 8 bases at J, with 13 bases between the two ends. CDR3 size: 14 residues. Using immunoSEQ multiplex PCR, the repertoire was profiled, and TCRdb retains in-frame clones only, with some absent. The sample includes some 41,000 clones, roughly 81% of them seen just once. The sequencing here drew on CD4+ or CD8+ T cells sorted from blood, taken in a trial of the OX40 agonist ivuxolimab. The sequence came from an adult with an advanced solid tumor such as melanoma, head and neck, liver or kidney cancer. The chain couples TRBV6-4 to TRBJ1-2; D may be TRBD1 (6 bases). The CDR3 DNA reads TGTGCCAGCAGTGACTCCTTAAGAGGGGGAGGCTACACCTTC. It yields the protein CASSDSLRGGGYTF.